What follows is one T cell receptor beta chain and its context. MiXCR was run by TCRdb on the RT-PCR reads, yielding one entry per CDR3 protein. The repertoire holds 920,000 or so distinct CDR3 sequences, with roughly 18% as singletons. The V and J ends lost 5 bases and 4 bases respectively, with 9 bases between them. The CDR3 length is 13 residues. Looked up from germline, CDR1 is SEHNR and CDR2 is FQNEAQ (reference sequence). The entry originates in a study of patients and donors after allogeneic stem cell transplantation. The V call is TRBV7-9, the J call TRBJ2-1; D not resolved. The source is a human donor who was either an allogeneic HSCT recipient or a stem cell or donor lymphocyte infusion donor (not recorded which). It is not recorded whose cells these are; they may come from a transplant donor. The source material was blood, either unsorted or a sorted T cell fraction (not recorded which). This CDR3 reads CASSHNNYNEQFF. As DNA, the CDR3 is TGTGCCAGCAGCCATAACAATTACAATGAGCAGTTCTTC.